This T cell receptor (beta chain) was recorded in a study of T cell responses to AZD1222 COVID-19 vaccine. Comment on this clone: The antigen is unknown.

The V gene lost 0 bases and the J gene lost 1 base, with 6 bases spanning the gap. The CDR3 has 14 amino acids. Germline CDR1 and CDR2: SGHRS and YFSETQ. Study conclusions and caveats: Two AZD1222 administrations were followed by greater Spike-specific TCR breadth and depth. Unmutated variant regions are reportedly targeted by nearly half of spike-specific TCRs.

Profiled with immunoSEQ multiplex PCR; TCRdb holds only in-frame clones, not every one. The data show approximately 100,000 clones, with approximately 89% seen just once and roughly 2.8% held by the top ten. This TCR was recovered from an adult in good health. This specimen consisted of peripheral blood, obtained on day 0 of MenACWY control vaccination. V and J are TRBV5-1 and TRBJ2-3, with D tentatively TRBD1 (6 bases). Written as DNA, the CDR3 is TGCGCCAGCAGCTTGGACAGGGGCACAGATACGCAGTATTTT. Encoded protein: CASSLDRGTDTQYF.